The next 29 T cell receptor beta chains were all read from a single sample in a study of somatic mutations in cytotoxic T cells in rheumatoid arthritis. Repertoires were generated with immunoSEQ multiplex PCR, while TCRdb's copy carries only in-frame clones and drops some. This sample has about 10,000 clones, with around 80% found just once. Input material: CD8+ T cells sorted from blood. These receptor sequences come from an adult with rheumatoid arthritis.

The genes are TRBV27 and TRBJ2-5, with 15 bases fitting TRBD2. CDR3 length equals 18 residues. With 6 bases clipped from V and 4 bases from J, the junction kept 12 bases outside the gene matches. Per germline, CDR1 MNHEY and CDR2 SMNVEV (reference sequence). CDR3 residues: CASSPGPGLAGGPETQYF. In DNA, the CDR3 is TGTGCCAGCAGCCCGGGACCGGGACTAGCGGGGGGCCCAGAGACCCAGTACTTC.

In its sample, this clone was seen once. The chain couples TRBV27 to TRBJ2-7, with 8 bases identical to TRBD2. CDR1 and CDR2 (germline): MNHEY, SMNVEV (reference sequence). There are 15 residues in the CDR3. V lost 2 bases and J lost 4; bases outside the gene matches: 7. The CDR3 loop is CASSLTSGGFYEQYF. In DNA form, the CDR3 reads TGTGCCAGCAGTTTAACGAGCGGGGGCTTTTACGAGCAGTACTTC.

Worth noting for this clone: Distinct nucleotide sequences in the sample also encode this CDR3. The V call is TRBV6-4, the J call TRBJ2-2; no definite D call. Germline V gene data show CDR1 as MRHNA and CDR2 as SNTAGT. Trimming removed 2 bases at V and 3 bases at J, with 4 bases between. This CDR3 has 13 amino acids. The CDR3 nucleotides are TGTGCCAGCAGTGACGGAGACACCGGGGAGCTGTTTTTT. It is translated as CASSDGDTGELFF.

This clone was detected only a few times. The chain links TRBV30 to TRBJ1-5; 10 bases are shared with TRBD1. The V and J ends lost 2 bases and 5 bases, in that order; junction bases with no gene match: 3. This CDR3 has 14 residues. CDR1 GTSNPN and CDR2 SVGIG come from the germline V gene (reference sequence). The CDR3 DNA is TGTGCCTGGAGTCTTGGGACAGGGGATCAGCCCCAGCATTTT. Translation: CAWSLGTGDQPQHF.

This clone has only a few counts. This chain connects TRBV4-1 to TRBJ2-1; the match to TRBD2 covers 11 bases. Germline CDR1 MGHRA, CDR2 YSYEKL. The V gene end was trimmed by 4 bases and the J gene end by 8 bases; junction bases not matched to a gene: 7. This CDR3 comprises 15 residues. CDR3 sequence: CASSPTGLAADEQFF. For the CDR3, the DNA is TGCGCCAGCAGCCCGACGGGACTAGCGGCGGATGAGCAGTTCTTC.

V gene TRBV29-1 combines with J gene TRBJ2-4; TRBD1 agrees at 9 bases. This CDR3 comprises 15 residues. Germline-derived CDR1 and CDR2 are SQVTM and ANQGSEA. V shed 7 bases, J shed 1 base, and the junction held 8 bases outside the gene matches. The CDR3 protein is CSGYRGLGAKNIQYF. The CDR3 DNA is TGCAGCGGCTACAGGGGGCTGGGGGCCAAAAACATTCAGTACTTC.

The chain combines TRBV5-4 with TRBJ2-5, with D hard to call. CDR1 SGHNT and CDR2 YYREEE come from the germline V gene (reference sequence). The CDR3 has 11 residues. V lost 3 bases, J lost 0 bases, and 0 bases lay in between. This chain's CDR3 is CASSYQETQYF. In DNA form, the CDR3 reads TGTGCCAGCAGCTACCAAGAGACCCAGTACTTC.

This chain uses TRBV9 with TRBJ1-1; a weak D match, TRBD1 (6 bases). Germline V gene sequence: CDR1 SGDLS, CDR2 YYNGEE. The CDR3 extends over 15 amino acids. V was pared by 0 bases and J by 2 bases, with 11 bases between. This CDR3 is CASSVVGGDNTEAFF. The CDR3 bases are TGTGCCAGCAGCGTAGTTGGGGGCGATAACACTGAAGCTTTCTTT.

The sample holds a few counts of this clone. This chain connects TRBV19 to TRBJ1-1; D is unclear. The germline V gene has CDR1 LNHDA and CDR2 SQIVND (reference sequence). The CDR3 totals 14 residues. Trimming shortened V by 5 bases and J by 0 bases, and 10 bases separated the two germline ends. The CDR3 sequence is CASSPTGLNTEAFF. As DNA, the CDR3 is TGTGCCAGTAGTCCCACGGGGTTGAACACTGAAGCTTTCTTT.

The J gene is TRBJ1-1, the V gene TRBV6-1; TRBD1 aligns across 11 bases. This CDR3 has 13 amino acids. CDR1 and CDR2 (germline): MNHNS, SASEGT. V shed 8 bases and J 3 bases; nucleotides not matched to a gene: 2. The CDR3, as DNA: TGTGCCAGCGAGGGACAGGGGGACACTGAAGCTTTCTTT. Protein product: CASEGQGDTEAFF.

This chain connects TRBV15 to TRBJ2-5; D call uncertain. The CDR3 contains 15 residues. V gave up 4 bases and J gave up 5 bases, with 17 bases separating them. Germline V CDR1 and CDR2: LNHNV, YYDKDF (reference sequence). The DNA of the CDR3 is TGTGCCACCAGCATATCCCTGGGCCGGCGGGAGACCCAGTACTTC. Its translation is CATSISLGRRETQYF.

The chain recombines TRBV7-9 with TRBJ2-2; D call uncertain. CDR3 length: 14 residues. Deletions cut 2 bases from V and 0 bases from J, with 4 bases between. The germline V gene encodes CDR1 SEHNR and CDR2 FQNEAQ (reference sequence). The chain's CDR3 is CASSLLANTGELFF. The CDR3 DNA follows: TGTGCCAGCAGCTTACTAGCGAACACCGGGGAGCTGTTTTTT.

V gene TRBV28 combines with J gene TRBJ1-6; D ambiguous. The ends were cut back, 5 bases at V and 7 bases at J, with 12 bases in the middle. CDR1 is MDHEN, CDR2 SYDVKM, per germline. The CDR3 sequence is 14 residues long. CDR3 sequence reads: CASSIWAFNSPLHF. The CDR3 DNA reads as TGTGCCAGCAGTATTTGGGCCTTCAATTCACCCCTCCACTTT.

Only a few counts were recorded for this clone. The genes are TRBV6-6 and TRBJ1-4; tentative D call: TRBD1 (5 bases). Trimming removed 0 bases at V and 7 bases at J, with 15 bases between. The germline V gene has CDR1 MNHNY and CDR2 SVGAGI (reference sequence). CDR3 length: 16 residues. In nucleotides, the CDR3 is TGTGCCAGCAGTTACTCGGTGGGGGGGAGAGGTGAAAAACTGTTTTTT. This codes for CASSYSVGGRGEKLFF.

J is TRBJ2-7 and V is TRBV5-1; tentative D call: TRBD2 (6 bases). The germline CDR1 and CDR2 sequences are SGHRS and YFSETQ. The CDR3 consists of 14 residues. V lost 4 bases, J lost 3 bases, and 14 bases lay in between. Here the CDR3 DNA reads TGCGCCAGCAGCCAAGCGGGCACATTCTACGAGCAGTACTTC. Its protein is CASSQAGTFYEQYF.

For this clone: One end of the junction fails to match germline, which may point to a read error. This chain joins TRBV2 and TRBJ1-1, with D possibly TRBD1 on 5 matching bases. CDR3 length: 14 residues. Germline V lookup: CDR1 SNHLY, CDR2 FYNNEI. The CDR3 is CASSQELGDTEAFF. CDR3 bases: TGCGCCAGCAGCCAAGAGCTGGGGGACACTGAAGCTTTCTTT.

This clone has just one count. The chain joins TRBV16 to TRBJ1-2; possibly TRBD1 for D (5 bases). Germline-derived CDR1 and CDR2 are KGHSY and FQNENV. This CDR3 spans 16 amino acids. With 1 base removed from V and 4 bases from J, the gap between germline ends came to 16 bases. The chain's CDR3 is CASSQYQTGGSYGYTF. The CDR3 nucleotides are TGTGCCAGCAGCCAATATCAAACAGGCGGATCCTATGGCTACACCTTC. The full variable domain, with the rest looked up from reference TRBV16 and TRBJ1-2, is GEEVAQTPKHLVRGEGQKAKLYCAPIKGHSYVFWYQQVLKNEFKFLISFQNENVFDETGMPKERFSAKCLPNSPCSLEIQATKLEDSAVYFCASSQYQTGGSYGYTFGSGTRLTVV.

This rearrangement joins TRBV7-9 to TRBJ1-1, with D uncertain. Trimming pared 6 bases from V and 11 bases from J, leaving 7 bases between. This CDR3 has 9 residues. The germline gives CDR1 SEHNR, CDR2 FQNEAQ (reference sequence). The CDR3 loop reads CASSPGAFF. In DNA form, the CDR3 reads TGTGCCAGCAGTCCTGGGGCTTTCTTT.

The chain is built from TRBV7-9 and TRBJ1-1; no clear D gene. In germline, CDR1 is SEHNR, CDR2 FQNEAQ (reference sequence). Trimming took off 2 bases at V and 5 bases at J, with 15 bases between the two ends. This CDR3 region has 15 residues. The CDR3 here is CASSLPSHQKTEAFF. For the CDR3, the DNA is TGTGCCAGCAGCTTACCCTCCCACCAGAAGACTGAAGCTTTCTTT.

Concerning this clone itself: Germline and junction disagree at one end, which may indicate a read error. The rearrangement links TRBV5-6 to TRBJ2-5, with a possible D match to TRBD1 (6 bases). This CDR3 has 13 residues. CDR1 is SGHDT, CDR2 YYEEEE, per germline. CDR3 coding DNA: TGTGCCAGCAGCCGGATTCAGGGGCCGACCCACTACTTC. Encoded protein: CASSRIQGPTHYF.

This clone has just one count. This rearrangement joins TRBV7-2 to TRBJ2-5; D call uncertain. CDR3 size: 13 residues. Per the germline V gene, CDR1 is SGHTA and CDR2 is FQGNSA. Between the trimmed V and J ends, which lost 5 bases and 11 bases, there was a span of 18 bases. The CDR3 sequence: CASSITAAHEQYF. DNA for the CDR3: TGTGCCAGCAGCATAACGGCCGCGCATGAGCAGTACTTC.

The J gene is TRBJ2-7, the V gene TRBV4-3; 8 positions agree with TRBD2. The germline V gene encodes CDR1 LGHNA and CDR2 YSLEER. The junction had 8 bases not matched to a gene; V was cut back by 4 bases and J by 3 bases. The CDR3 consists of 15 residues. The CDR3 sequence is CASSPGTSGIYEQYF. The CDR3, as DNA: TGCGCCAGCAGCCCTGGGACTAGTGGTATCTACGAGCAGTACTTC.

The chain is built from TRBV27 and TRBJ2-7; D remains ambiguous. Germline lookup yields CDR1 MNHEY and CDR2 SMNVEV (reference sequence). CDR3 size: 12 residues. The V and J ends lost 6 bases and 3 bases respectively, with 9 bases between them. CDR3 sequence reads: CASRGPGYEQYF. The CDR3 coding sequence is TGTGCCAGCAGGGGCCCCGGCTACGAGCAGTACTTC.

This sequence joins TRBV6-1 and TRBJ1-1; D is perhaps TRBD1 (5 bases). From germline, CDR1 is MNHNS and CDR2 SASEGT. Trimming stripped 2 bases from V and 4 bases from J, with 20 bases between. CDR3 length: 17 amino acids. In nucleotides, the CDR3 is TGTGCCAGCAGTGAACCGGGGTGGGGACTCATAGGCACTGAAGCTTTCTTT. Protein: CASSEPGWGLIGTEAFF.

This sequence joins TRBV4-1 and TRBJ1-5; no firm D call. The CDR3 sequence is 16 residues long. CDR1 and CDR2 from the germline V gene are MGHRA and YSYEKL. V was cut by 0 bases and J by 5 bases, with 14 bases left in between. The CDR3 coding sequence is TGCGCCAGCAGCCAAGATCCGGGCATTCGGGATCAGCCCCAGCATTTT. Its translation is CASSQDPGIRDQPQHF.

CDR3 coding DNA: TGTGCCAGCACCGCAGGACAGGGGGCGGTTGGCTACACCTTC. Protein sequence: CASTAGQGAVGYTF. The chain joins TRBV2 to TRBJ1-2, with 11 bases fitting TRBD1. CDR1 is SNHLY and CDR2 is FYNNEI in the germline V gene. The CDR3 covers 14 residues. The junction had 8 bases not matched to a gene; V was cut back by 7 bases and J by 7 bases.

This chain links TRBV5-6 with TRBJ1-1; D not certain. The CDR3 is 15 residues long. Germline V gives CDR1 SGHDT, CDR2 YYEEEE. V lost 4 bases and J lost 0, with 13 bases in between. The CDR3 spells CASSPNRIMNTEAFF. CDR3 in DNA: TGTGCCAGCAGCCCAAATAGGATAATGAACACTGAAGCTTTCTTT. The full variable domain, completed using reference TRBV5-6 and TRBJ1-1, is DAGVTQSPTHLIKTRGQQVTLRCSPKSGHDTVSWYQQALGQGPQFIFQYYEEEERQRGNFPDRFSGHQFPNYSSELNVNALLLGDSALYLCASSPNRIMNTEAFFGQGTRLTVV.

V is TRBV5-1 and J is TRBJ2-7, with D hard to call. Germline CDR1 reads SGHRS; CDR2 reads YFSETQ. The V end was cut by 0 bases, the J end by 1 base, with 5 bases between. The length of the CDR3 is 13 residues. Here the CDR3 DNA reads TGCGCCAGCAGCTTGGGCCAGTCCTACGAGCAGTACTTC. This sequence encodes CASSLGQSYEQYF. The variable domain in full, with the rest retrieved from reference TRBV5-1 and TRBJ2-7, is KAGVTQTPRYLIKTRGQQVTLSCSPISGHRSVSWYQQTPGQGLQFLFEYFSETQRNKGNFPGRFSGRQFSNSRSEMNVSTLELGDSALYLCASSLGQSYEQYFGPGTRLTVT.

The chain recombines TRBV5-4 with TRBJ2-1; D is unclear. CDR3 length: 11 residues. Germline CDR1 is SGHNT and CDR2 is YYREEE (reference sequence). The V end lost 3 bases, the J end lost 9 bases, and 7 bases lay between the germline ends. CDR3 protein: CASSSGVEQFF. The CDR3, as DNA: TGTGCCAGCAGCTCAGGAGTTGAGCAGTTCTTC.